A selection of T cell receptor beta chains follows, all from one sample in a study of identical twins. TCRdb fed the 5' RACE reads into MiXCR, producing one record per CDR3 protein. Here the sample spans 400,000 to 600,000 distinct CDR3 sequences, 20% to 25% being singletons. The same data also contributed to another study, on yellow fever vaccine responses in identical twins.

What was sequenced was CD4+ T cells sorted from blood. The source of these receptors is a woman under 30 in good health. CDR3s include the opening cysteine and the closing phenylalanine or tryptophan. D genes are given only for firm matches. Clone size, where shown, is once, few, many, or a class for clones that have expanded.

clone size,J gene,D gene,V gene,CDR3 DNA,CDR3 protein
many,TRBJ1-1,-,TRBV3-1,TGCGCCAGCAGCCAGGGGAGCACTGAAGCTTTCTTT,CASSQGSTEAFF
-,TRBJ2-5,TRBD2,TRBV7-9,TGTGCCAGCAGCTTACGGGAGGGAGGAGAGACCCAGTACTTC,CASSLREGGETQYF
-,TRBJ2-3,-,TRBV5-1,TGCGCCAGCAGCTTGGGCGGGGCCTACACAGATACGCAGTATTTT,CASSLGGAYTDTQYF
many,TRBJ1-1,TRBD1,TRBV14,TGTGCCAGCAGCCAGCCAGGGGGGGGTGAAGCTTTCTTT,CASSQPGGGEAFF
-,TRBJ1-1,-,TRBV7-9,TGTGCCAGCAGCTTATCCCTTATGAACACTGAAGCTTTCTTT,CASSLSLMNTEAFF
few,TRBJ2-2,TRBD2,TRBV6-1,TGTGCCAGCGGAATCACCGGGACTACCCCCACCGGGGAGCTGTTTTTT,CASGITGTTPTGELFF
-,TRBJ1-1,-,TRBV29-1,TGCAGCGCCGCAGGTGGGGGGGCGCGAACTGAAGCTTTCTTT,CSAAGGGARTEAFF
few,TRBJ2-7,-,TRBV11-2,TGTGCCAGCAGCGCGGACGGCTACGAGCAGTACTTC,CASSADGYEQYF
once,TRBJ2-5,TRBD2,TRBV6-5,TGTGCCAGCAGTTACCGCGGGACTACGTACCAAGAGACCCAGTACTTC,CASSYRGTTYQETQYF
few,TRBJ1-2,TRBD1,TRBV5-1,TGCGCCAGCAGCGCGTTGAGGGGGCTGAGCGAAGGCTACACCTTC,CASSALRGLSEGYTF
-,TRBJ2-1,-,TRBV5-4,TGTGCCAGCAGCTTTCTAGGGACCTTATCCAATGAGCAGTTCTTC,CASSFLGTLSNEQFF
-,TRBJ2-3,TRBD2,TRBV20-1,TGCAGTGCAACCGGACTAGCGGGTAGCACAGATACGCAGTATTTT,CSATGLAGSTDTQYF
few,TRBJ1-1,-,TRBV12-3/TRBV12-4,TGTGCCAGCAGTTTAGCAGACATGAACACTGAAGCTTTCTTT,CASSLADMNTEAFF
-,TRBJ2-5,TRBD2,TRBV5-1,TGCGCCAGCAGCAGCGCGTTAGCGGGAGGGCCAGAAGAGACCCAGTACTTC,CASSSALAGGPEETQYF
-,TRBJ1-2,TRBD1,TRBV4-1,TGCGCCAGCAGCCAGATTACGACAGGGAACTATGGCTACACCTTC,CASSQITTGNYGYTF
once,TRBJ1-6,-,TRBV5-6,TGTGCCAGCAGCTTGGGAAGGGTAATATCACCCCTCCACTTT,CASSLGRVISPLHF
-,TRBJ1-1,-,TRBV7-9,TGTGCCAGCAGCTTAGACGGCAGGGCGACTGAAGCTTTCTTT,CASSLDGRATEAFF
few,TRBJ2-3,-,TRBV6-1,TGTGCCAGCAGCAACCCTAGCACAGATACGCAGTATTTT,CASSNPSTDTQYF
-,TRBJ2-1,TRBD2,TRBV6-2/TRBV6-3,TGTGCCAGCACTCTAGCGGGAGGTCTTGGAGAGTTCTTC,CASTLAGGLGEFF
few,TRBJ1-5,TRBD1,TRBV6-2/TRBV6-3,TGTGCCAGCAGTTACTCCTGGACAGGGGATCGGCAGCCCCAGCATTTT,CASSYSWTGDRQPQHF
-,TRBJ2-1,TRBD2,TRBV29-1,TGCAGCGTTGAAGTGTCACTAGCGGGGGCGGGTGAGCAGTTCTTC,CSVEVSLAGAGEQFF
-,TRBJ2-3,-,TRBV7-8,TGTGCCAGCAGCGAAACCGGGAAGACGCAGTATTTT,CASSETGKTQYF
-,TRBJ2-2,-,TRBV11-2,TGTGCCAGCAGCTCTAGACAGGCCGGGGAGCTGTTTTTT,CASSSRQAGELFF
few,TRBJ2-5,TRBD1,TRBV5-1,TGCGCCAGCAGCTTGGGGGGACAGCTCTACCAAGAGACCCAGTACTTC,CASSLGGQLYQETQYF
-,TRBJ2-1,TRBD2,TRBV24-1,TGTGCCACCGCCTCGCCACTAGCGGGCCCCTACAATGAGCAGTTCTTC,CATASPLAGPYNEQFF
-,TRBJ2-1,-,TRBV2,TGTGCCAGCAGTGTGACAAGCAATGAGCAGTTCTTC,CASSVTSNEQFF
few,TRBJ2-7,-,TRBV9,TGTGCCAGCAGCGTAAACGAGGGGCGCGGTGACGAGCAGTACTTC,CASSVNEGRGDEQYF
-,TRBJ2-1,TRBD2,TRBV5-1,TGCGCCAGCAGCTCCACGATAGCGGGGACGCTCTACAATGAGCAGTTCTTC,CASSSTIAGTLYNEQFF
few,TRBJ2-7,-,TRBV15,TGTGCCACCCGGATGTGGGGGGCTGGCGAGCAGTACTTC,CATRMWGAGEQYF
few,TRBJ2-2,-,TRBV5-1,TGCGCCAGCAGCCACGGACTTGACGGGGAGCTGTTTTTT,CASSHGLDGELFF
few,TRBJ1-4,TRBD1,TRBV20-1,TGCAGTGCTAGGCCGGGGACAGCTACCGAAAAACTGTTTTTT,CSARPGTATEKLFF
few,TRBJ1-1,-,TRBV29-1,TGCAGCGTTGAAGTTATGGGGGGTAACACTGAAGCTTTCTTT,CSVEVMGGNTEAFF
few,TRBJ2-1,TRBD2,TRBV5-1,TGCGCCAGCAAGGTAGCGGGAGGGCTTGGTTACAATGAGCAGTTCTTC,CASKVAGGLGYNEQFF
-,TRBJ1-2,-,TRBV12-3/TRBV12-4,TGTGCCAGCAGTAAGCATGGGGGTGACTCTGGCTACACCTTC,CASSKHGGDSGYTF
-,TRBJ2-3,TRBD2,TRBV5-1,TGCGCCAGCAGCTTGCCCAGCGGGACCGGCACAGATACGCAGTATTTT,CASSLPSGTGTDTQYF
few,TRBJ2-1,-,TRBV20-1,TGCAGTGCTTTTCAACGCCAGGGGGGTGGCAATGAGCAGTTCTTC,CSAFQRQGGGNEQFF
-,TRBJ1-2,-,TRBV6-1,TGTGCCACCCACGATGGGGTTAACTATGGCTACACCTTC,CATHDGVNYGYTF
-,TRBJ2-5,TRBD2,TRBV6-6,TGTGCCACCCAGCGGGGAGGTTTGGAGACCCAGTACTTC,CATQRGGLETQYF
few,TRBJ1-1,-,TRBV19,TGTGCCAGTAGTATCCTAGGCGACAGAAAGAACACTGAAGCTTTCTTT,CASSILGDRKNTEAFF
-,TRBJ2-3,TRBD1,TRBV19,TGTGCCAGTAGTTTTAGACAGGGGAGACGCTTAGGAGATACGCAGTATTTT,CASSFRQGRRLGDTQYF
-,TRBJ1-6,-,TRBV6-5,TGTGCCAGCAGTTACTCTCCCATAGGGGTCGGTTCACCCCTCCACTTT,CASSYSPIGVGSPLHF
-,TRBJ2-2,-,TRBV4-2,TGTGCCAGCAGCCAAGACTATTATTCCGCGAACACCGGGGAGCTGTTTTTT,CASSQDYYSANTGELFF
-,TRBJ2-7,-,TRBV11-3,TGTGCCAGCAGCCGAACAGGGAGAGACTTTTACGAGCAGTACTTC,CASSRTGRDFYEQYF
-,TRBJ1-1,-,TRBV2,TGTGCCAGCCGGGGGGCATGGGGACAGAACACTGAAGCTTTCTTT,CASRGAWGQNTEAFF
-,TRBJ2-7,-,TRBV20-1,TGCAGTGCTAGGGGTCCCCGCGGGTATACCTACGAGCAGTACTTC,CSARGPRGYTYEQYF
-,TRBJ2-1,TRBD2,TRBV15,TGTGCCACCAGCAGAGTTTGGGTAGCGGGCAACAATGAGCAGTTCTTC,CATSRVWVAGNNEQFF
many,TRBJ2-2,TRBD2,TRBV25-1,TGTGCCAGCAGTGAACTAGCGGGAGACACCGGGGAGCTGTTTTTT,CASSELAGDTGELFF